One and the same sample provided the 8 T cell receptor beta chains below, sequenced in a study of technical replicates of blood from a few donors. TCRdb keeps only in-frame clones here, not all; method: immunoSEQ multiplex PCR. The sample gives 60,000 or so clones, 85% to 90% of which show up once; about 5% is in the top ten. What was sequenced was PBMCs. Receptors originate from a human donor in good health. Some clones in this sample may be carry-over from other donors' samples.

This chain links TRBV7-3 with TRBJ1-6; a weak D match, TRBD1 (5 bases). This CDR3 contains 14 residues. Germline V gene data show CDR1 as SGHTA and CDR2 as FQGTGA. Trimming shortened V by 3 bases and J by 6 bases, and 9 bases separated the two germline ends. The DNA for the CDR3 is TGTGCCAGCAGCTTTTGGGGCCCTAATTCACCCCTCCACTTT. Protein: CASSFWGPNSPLHF.

This chain links TRBV6-5 with TRBJ2-1; TRBD2 matches at 8 bases. Germline assignment: CDR1 MNHEY and CDR2 SVGAGI. The V and J ends lost 4 bases and 2 bases, in that order; junction bases with no gene match: 4. This CDR3 region has 15 residues. The CDR3 reads CASSSRGGPYNEQFF. For the CDR3, the DNA is TGTGCCAGCAGTTCCCGGGGGGGGCCCTACAATGAGCAGTTCTTC.

CDR3 sequence: CASKQVPGNEQFF. CDR3 nucleotides: TGTGCCAGTAAACAGGTTCCTGGCAATGAGCAGTTCTTC. J is TRBJ2-1 and V is TRBV19, with D possibly matching TRBD1 (5 bases). The germline V gene has CDR1 LNHDA and CDR2 SQIVND (reference sequence). This CDR3 is built from 13 residues. Trimming cost V 7 bases and J 6 bases, with 13 bases left between them.

DNA of the CDR3: TGTGCCAGCAGCTTGAGTAGCGGGGGACCAGCCTACGAGCAGTACTTC. Protein: CASSLSSGGPAYEQYF. V is TRBV11-2 and J is TRBJ2-7; 9 bases are a match to TRBD2. This CDR3 contains 16 residues. V lost 3 bases to trimming and J lost 2 bases; unmatched junction nucleotides: 8. From germline, CDR1 is SGHAT and CDR2 FQNNGV.

Note on this clone: The final CDR3 position lacks the conserved phenylalanine or tryptophan, pointing to a likely read error. The limits of the CDR3 on the DNA are not certain, so only TCRdb's listed CDR3 is given. The gene calls are TRBV2 and TRBJ2-7; the DNA was not compared with TRBD2, the D call given in the table. The CDR3 is 11 residues long, ends included. Germline CDR1 reads SNHLY; CDR2 reads FYNNEI. CDR3 residues: CASRTRDSPQL.

The table lists this clone with a count of one. The chain carries TRBV18 and TRBJ2-7; TRBD2 matches at 10 bases. Germline CDR1 is KGHSH and CDR2 is LQKENI. The CDR3 is made up of 18 amino acids. J was trimmed by 3 bases and V by 0 bases; bases with no gene match: 11. The CDR3 nucleotides read TGTGCCAGCTCACCACCGTATGTATCTAGCGGGGGAATCTACGAGCAGTACTTC. Its translation is CASSPPYVSSGGIYEQYF.

This chain joins TRBV5-5 and TRBJ2-5, with TRBD2 identical over 8 bases. The V gene end was trimmed by 0 bases and the J gene end by 3 bases; junction bases not matched to a gene: 4. The CDR3 loop spans 15 amino acids. Germline CDR1 SGHKS, CDR2 YYEKEE (reference sequence). The CDR3 is CASSLGPGGEETQYF. The CDR3 bases are TGTGCCAGCAGCTTGGGGCCGGGGGGGGAAGAGACCCAGTACTTC.

This clone was detected once. The rearrangement joins TRBV7-2 to TRBJ1-1; 9 positions agree with TRBD1. V was pared by 1 base and J by 1 base, with 13 bases of the junction left unmatched. The CDR3 is 19 residues long. From germline, CDR1 is SGHTA and CDR2 FQGNSA. The CDR3 region has the DNA TGTGCCAGCAGCTTAGGGAGTTACAGGGGGCGCGGGAGGAACACTGAAGCTTTCTTT. Translating it yields CASSLGSYRGRGRNTEAFF.